The 26 T cell receptor beta chains presented below share a single source sample, sequenced in a study of shared clonotypes between healthy human individuals. Using immunoSEQ multiplex PCR, the repertoire was profiled, and TCRdb retains in-frame clones only, with some absent. The sample lists about 1.1 million clones, around three quarters occurring once. Sequencing was carried out using memory CD4+ T cells from PBMCs. Subset given: CD45RA-negative fraction. These receptors all stem from a man between 18 and 35 years old in good health. Some clones in this sample may be carry-over from other donors' samples.

The chain links TRBV23-1 to TRBJ1-3; D is unresolved. TRBV23-1 is placed among ORFs of uncertain function. The CDR3 runs 13 residues. With 5 bases removed from V and 2 bases from J, the gap between germline ends came to 7 bases. CDR3: CASSWHPGNTIYF. In DNA, the CDR3 is TGCGCCAGCAGTTGGCATCCTGGAAACACCATATATTTT.

The chain couples TRBV5-1 to TRBJ2-2; 9 bases are a match to TRBD1. This CDR3 contains 15 residues. Germline trimming cut 4 bases from V and 5 bases from J; bases unmatched to any gene: 6. Germline CDR1 reads SGHRS; CDR2 reads YFSETQ. The CDR3 DNA sequence: TGCGCCAGCAGCCCGACAGGGGGTTGGACCGGGGAGCTGTTTTTT. Its translation is CASSPTGGWTGELFF.

The rearrangement uses TRBV5-8 and TRBJ1-1; 8 bases are shared with TRBD1. CDR1 is SGHTS, CDR2 YDEGEE, per germline. J lost 9 bases, V lost 3 bases, and 1 base had no gene match. The CDR3 spans 11 residues. In DNA form, the CDR3 reads TGTGCCAGCAGCTGGGACAGGAAAGCTTTCTTT. Its protein product is CASSWDRKAFF.

The rearrangement links TRBV19 to TRBJ2-7, with 8 bases identical to TRBD2. The CDR3 sequence is 15 residues long. CDR1 and CDR2 (germline): LNHDA, SQIVND (reference sequence). V trimming: 3 bases; J trimming: 2 bases; junction bases outside the gene matches: 6. The CDR3 loop is CASSIAGLGAYEQYF. The CDR3 nucleotides are TGTGCCAGTAGTATTGCGGGACTAGGGGCCTACGAGCAGTACTTC.

This clone was seen only a few times. This chain uses TRBV5-5 with TRBJ2-7, with D perhaps being TRBD1 or TRBD2 (6 bases each). Trimming took 1 base from V and 1 from J, leaving 15 bases between them. The length of the CDR3 is 16 residues. CDR1 is SGHKS and CDR2 is YYEKEE in the germline V gene (reference sequence). The CDR3 reads CASSLRPGASSYEQYF. In DNA form, the CDR3 reads TGTGCCAGCAGCTTGAGACCGGGGGCGTCATCCTACGAGCAGTACTTC.

A note on this clone: Other DNA sequences in this sample translate to the same CDR3. The CDR3 loop is CASSLVGERNTEAFF. The CDR3 region has the DNA TGCGCCAGCAGCTTGGTAGGAGAAAGGAACACTGAAGCTTTCTTT. This chain joins TRBV5-1 and TRBJ1-1; D is unresolved. Trimming stripped 0 bases from V and 1 base from J, with 10 bases between. This CDR3 spans 15 amino acids. The germline V gene has CDR1 SGHRS and CDR2 YFSETQ.

This rearrangement joins TRBV4-2 to TRBJ1-5; tentatively, D is TRBD1 (5 bases). Germline-derived CDR1 and CDR2 are LGHNA and YNFKEQ. V lost 3 bases and J lost 0, with 9 bases in between. The CDR3 extends over 15 amino acids. The CDR3 region has the DNA TGTGCCAGCAGCCAGGACACGCATAGCAATCAGCCCCAGCATTTT. Protein product: CASSQDTHSNQPQHF.

Points on this clone: A junction end diverges from the germline sequence, so it may reflect a read error. The V and J genes are TRBV7-9 and TRBJ1-4; no firm D call. CDR1 and CDR2 (germline): SEHNR, FQNEAQ (reference sequence). The CDR3 covers 12 residues. The CDR3 protein is CASSLSNEELFF. The CDR3 coding sequence is TGTGCCAGCAGCCTATCTAATGAAGAACTGTTTTTT.

This clone is a singleton in its sample. CDR3 nucleotide sequence: TGTGCCAGCTCACAAAGGGGTCCCTATAATTCACCCCTCCACTTT. Protein sequence: CASSQRGPYNSPLHF. The rearrangement joins TRBV18 to TRBJ1-6, with D perhaps matching TRBD1 (5 bases). V was trimmed by 4 bases and J by 2 bases, leaving 9 bases between them. Germline V lookup: CDR1 KGHSH, CDR2 LQKENI. The CDR3 is 15 amino acids.

CDR3 DNA: TGTGCAAGTCGCCCGGATGGGGTTGGACTAACCCCTCCCATATCTAGCACAGATACGCAGTATTTT. This encodes CASRPDGVGLTPPISSTDTQYF. V usage is TRBV12-2 and J usage is TRBJ2-3; TRBD2 was called by the table and not checked on the DNA. TRBV12-2 is listed as a pseudogene. The CDR3 spans 22 residues.

The V and J genes are TRBV18 and TRBJ1-3, with 7 positions matching TRBD1. Trimming removed 2 bases from V and 3 bases from J; junction bases left unmatched: 4. CDR1 and CDR2 from the germline V gene are KGHSH and LQKENI. The CDR3 is made up of 15 amino acids. CDR3 sequence reads: CASSPTGEVGNTIYF. CDR3 bases: TGTGCCAGCTCACCAACAGGGGAGGTTGGAAACACCATATATTTT.

The CDR3 region is CASSPPRSYEQYF. The CDR3 coding sequence is TGTGCCAGCTCACCACCCCGATCCTACGAGCAGTACTTC. The chain recombines TRBV18 with TRBJ2-7; D is undetermined. The CDR3 extends over 13 amino acids. Trimming removed 0 bases from V and 1 base from J, with 4 bases in between. Looked up from germline, CDR1 is KGHSH and CDR2 is LQKENI.

The V call is TRBV7-2, the J call TRBJ2-1; maybe TRBD2 (7 bases). Germline CDR1 reads SGHTA; CDR2 reads FQGNSA. The CDR3 is 18 amino acids. The V and J ends lost 3 bases and 1 base respectively, with 19 bases between them. In DNA form, the CDR3 reads TGTGCCAGCAGCTTCACCGTGGGGGCCGGGAGGTCCTACAATGAGCAGTTCTTC. This sequence encodes CASSFTVGAGRSYNEQFF.

The chain combines TRBV25-1 with TRBJ2-7, with 12 positions matching TRBD1. Losses at the gene ends were 7 bases for V and 0 bases for J; bases not matched to a gene: 10. Germline CDR1 is MGHDK and CDR2 is SYGVNS. This CDR3 is 17 amino acids long. The CDR3 nucleotides are TGTGCCAGCAATGTGGGATGGGACAGGGGGCCCTCCTACGAGCAGTACTTC. It encodes CASNVGWDRGPSYEQYF.

This chain connects TRBV7-7 to TRBJ1-5; no reliable D call. The germline V gene encodes CDR1 SSHAT and CDR2 FNYEAQ (reference sequence). Trimming removed 5 bases from V and 0 bases from J, with 11 bases in between. This CDR3 has 15 amino acids. CDR3: CASSPTAHSNQPQHF. The CDR3 nucleotides are TGTGCCAGCAGCCCCACAGCTCATAGCAATCAGCCCCAGCATTTT.

The V call is TRBV6-5, the J call TRBJ1-3; D is perhaps TRBD1 (6 bases). This CDR3 has 16 amino acids. Germline V CDR1 and CDR2: MNHEY, SVGAGI. V was shortened by 0 bases and J by 4 bases, with 13 bases between the two germline ends. This CDR3 reads CASSYSIRGQGNTIYF. The CDR3 bases are TGTGCCAGCAGTTACTCGATACGGGGGCAGGGAAACACCATATATTTT.

This chain uses TRBV19 with TRBJ2-5; 8 bases align to TRBD2. The CDR3 sequence is 14 residues long. Germline-derived CDR1 and CDR2 are LNHDA and SQIVND (reference sequence). V shed 9 bases and J 0 bases; nucleotides not matched to a gene: 6. In DNA, the CDR3 is TGTGCCAGCCGACTAGCGCCCTACCAAGAGACCCAGTACTTC. This codes for CASRLAPYQETQYF.

V and J are TRBV18 and TRBJ2-6; D is ambiguous. The length of the CDR3 is 16 residues. Germline V gene data show CDR1 as KGHSH and CDR2 as LQKENI. V dropped 5 bases and J dropped 4 bases, with 15 bases sitting between them. In DNA, the CDR3 is TGTGCCAGCTCAGCCATGGGTGGGCACGGGGCCAACGTCCTGACTTTC. As protein: CASSAMGGHGANVLTF.

The chain combines TRBV5-1 with TRBJ2-1; tentative D call: TRBD2 (6 bases). CDR3 length equals 14 residues. Germline CDR1 and CDR2: SGHRS and YFSETQ. The V end lost 4 bases, the J end lost 7 bases, and 15 bases lay between the germline ends. The CDR3 loop is CASSARLVTNEQFF. In DNA form, the CDR3 reads TGCGCCAGCAGCGCACGACTAGTAACGAATGAGCAGTTCTTC. The full variable domain, completed using reference TRBV5-1 and TRBJ2-1, is KAGVTQTPRYLIKTRGQQVTLSCSPISGHRSVSWYQQTPGQGLQFLFEYFSETQRNKGNFPGRFSGRQFSNSRSEMNVSTLELGDSALYLCASSARLVTNEQFFGPGTRLTVL.

V usage is TRBV7-2 and J usage is TRBJ1-1, with no clear D. This CDR3 contains 13 residues. Germline-derived CDR1 and CDR2 are SGHTA and FQGNSA. Trimming shortened V by 1 base and J by 8 bases, and 11 bases separated the two germline ends. The CDR3 reads CASSLGSVKEAFF. The CDR3 DNA is TGTGCCAGCAGCTTAGGATCAGTAAAAGAAGCTTTCTTT.

The chain links TRBV7-2 to TRBJ1-5; no clear D. V was trimmed by 5 bases and J by 6 bases, leaving 17 bases between them. The CDR3 loop spans 15 amino acids. Germline CDR1 SGHTA, CDR2 FQGNSA. The CDR3 reads CASSPPPAASQPQHF. The CDR3 DNA reads TGTGCCAGCAGCCCGCCCCCGGCGGCCTCTCAGCCCCAGCATTTT.

This clone was counted only a few times. V is TRBV5-1 and J is TRBJ2-3, with 8 nucleotides matching TRBD2. V was clipped by 4 bases and J by 6 bases; unmatched bases: 22. Per germline, CDR1 SGHRS and CDR2 YFSETQ. This CDR3 contains 19 residues. CDR3 loop: CASSHGGREARSLSDTQYF. In nucleotides, the CDR3 is TGCGCCAGCAGCCACGGGGGGCGGGAGGCCCGCTCCCTGTCGGATACGCAGTATTTT.

This chain uses TRBV28 with TRBJ2-7; 7 bases map to TRBD2. The CDR3 runs 18 residues. The junction had 18 bases not matched to a gene; V was cut back by 5 bases and J by 2 bases. The germline gives CDR1 MDHEN, CDR2 SYDVKM. DNA of the CDR3: TGTGCCAGCAGTCCACCCCTTTTGGGGGGGTCCGGCGCCTACGAGCAGTACTTC. This encodes CASSPPLLGGSGAYEQYF.

The table lists this clone with a few counts. The chain recombines TRBV7-8 with TRBJ1-1, with a tentative D call TRBD1 (6 bases). V was clipped by 3 bases and J by 4 bases, with 9 bases between them. This CDR3 spans 13 amino acids. From germline, CDR1 is SGHVS and CDR2 FQNEAQ. The CDR3 spells CASSFKGGTEAFF. In DNA form, the CDR3 reads TGTGCCAGCAGCTTCAAGGGGGGCACTGAAGCTTTCTTT.

This clone was counted a few times. This chain links TRBV19 with TRBJ2-7; D perhaps matches TRBD2 (5 bases). Trimming took off 6 bases at V and 6 bases at J, with 9 bases between the two ends. Germline CDR1 reads LNHDA; CDR2 reads SQIVND (reference sequence). The CDR3 spans 11 residues. The CDR3 coding sequence is TGTGCCAGTAGGGGAGTCGGCGAGCAGTACTTC. The encoded protein is CASRGVGEQYF.

This chain uses TRBV10-3 with TRBJ1-4; TRBD1 is a possible D gene (5 bases). The V end was cut by 6 bases, the J end by 5 bases, with 13 bases between. Germline-derived CDR1 and CDR2 are ENHRY and SYGVKD. The CDR3 consists of 14 residues. CDR3 DNA: TGTGCCATCAGCGACGGGGGAAAGAATGAAAAACTGTTTTTT. Translating gives CAISDGGKNEKLFF.